This T cell receptor beta chain was recorded in a study of blood T cell repertoires in COVID-19. In the study overall: T cells, B-cell-depleted T cells, or PBMCs provided the cDNA or gDNA that served as material.

In the authors' methods: Reference gene primers were amplified, and this amplification served to estimate nucleated cell counts. TCRdb's copy holds only in-frame clones and misses some; the assay was immunoSEQ multiplex PCR. The V and J calls and the clone size are those of that table, but D and trimming were determined from the DNA. This sample has nearly 30,000 clones, with 90% found just once. Germline V gene sequence: CDR1 SGHNT, CDR2 YYREEE (reference sequence). The CDR3 is 15 amino acids. Germline trimming cut 5 bases from V and 8 bases from J; bases unmatched to any gene: 11. Sequenced input: peripheral blood. This TCR came from a man aged 65 to 79 with active or convalescent COVID-19. The chain recombines TRBV5-4 with TRBJ2-3; 10 bases fit TRBD2. CDR3 loop: CASRSPGTSEGTQYF. The CDR3 DNA sequence: TGTGCCAGCAGGTCACCCGGGACTAGCGAAGGTACGCAGTATTTT. Together with reference TRBV5-4 and TRBJ2-3, the CDR3 gives the full variable domain: ETGVTQSPTHLIKTRGQQVTLRCSSQSGHNTVSWYQQALGQGPQFIFQYYREEENGRGNFPPRFSGLQFPNYSSELNVNALELDDSALYLCASRSPGTSEGTQYFGPGTRLTVL.